This note documents a single T cell receptor beta chain sequence. Its antigen is undetermined. This entry comes from a study of OX40 agonist ivuxolimab in advanced cancers. Study-level background: Subjects had a mean age of roughly 60 years, with a range of about 23 to 85; less than 90% were male.

Baseline, cycle 4 day 1, and cycle 7 day 1 were the blood sampling points. Assay: immunoSEQ multiplex PCR; the TCRdb copy retains only in-frame clones and omits some. Of 53,000 or so clones listed, around four fifths are singletons. Germline lookup yields CDR1 MGHRA and CDR2 YSYEKL. The length of the CDR3 is 13 residues. The V and J ends lost 2 bases and 4 bases respectively, with 8 bases between them. Findings and caveats of the study: Relative to CD4+, CD8+ T cells held more expanded clones on average. Some of the lowest clonal expansion was seen in partial responders at 0.1-3.0 mg/kg.

This chain joins TRBV4-1 and TRBJ1-1; D gene ambiguous. The source of this sequence is an adult with an advanced solid tumor such as melanoma, head and neck, liver or kidney cancer. Sample: CD4+ or CD8+ T cells sorted from blood, taken in a trial of the OX40 agonist ivuxolimab. DNA of the CDR3: TGCGCCAGCAGCCAATGGGGATCCACTGAAGCTTTCTTT. This encodes CASSQWGSTEAFF.